This TCR beta chain was observed in a study of multiple sclerosis patients with progressive multifocal leukoencephalopathy. The V end lost 3 bases, the J end lost 3 bases, and 14 bases lay between the germline ends. This CDR3 comprises 15 residues. Germline V lookup: CDR1 LNHDA, CDR2 SQIVND (reference sequence). This clone counts as large. Using immunoSEQ multiplex PCR, the repertoire was profiled, and TCRdb retains in-frame clones only, with some absent. The sample has more than 30,000 clones, about 91% seen once. This sample's time point: before natalizumab initiation. The sequencing input was PBMCs. The chain combines TRBV19 with TRBJ1-1, with D unresolved. The origin of this receptor is a human donor with multiple sclerosis. The CDR3 loop is CASSIPRPPDTEAFF. The CDR3 region has the DNA TGTGCCAGTAGTATCCCTCGGCCGCCCGACACTGAAGCTTTCTTT.